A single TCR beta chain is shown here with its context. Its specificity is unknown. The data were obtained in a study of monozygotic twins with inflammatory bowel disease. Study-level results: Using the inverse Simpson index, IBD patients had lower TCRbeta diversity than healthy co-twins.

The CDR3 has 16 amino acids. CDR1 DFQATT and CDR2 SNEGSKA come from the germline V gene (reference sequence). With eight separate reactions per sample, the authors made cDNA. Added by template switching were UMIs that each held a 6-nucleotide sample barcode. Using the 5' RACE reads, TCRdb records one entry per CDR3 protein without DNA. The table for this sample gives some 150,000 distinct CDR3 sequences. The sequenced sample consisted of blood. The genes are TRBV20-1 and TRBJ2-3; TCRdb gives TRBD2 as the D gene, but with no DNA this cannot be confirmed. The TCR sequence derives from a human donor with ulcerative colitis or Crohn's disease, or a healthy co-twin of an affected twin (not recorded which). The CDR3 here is CSADPPGLAGRDTQYF.